This T cell receptor (beta chain) was sequenced in a study of cytomegalovirus exposure and HLA in healthy donors (dated by TCRdb to the late 2010s). Background on the whole study: An earlier analysis of approximately 600 of the donors reported 250 to 300 Gb of sequence data and some 120 million unique TCR beta sequences from about 179 million T cells. An early release covering roughly 640 HLA-typed donors comprised 300 to 350 gigabases of sequencing data and tens of millions of unique TCR sequences. Among the roughly 390 genotyped donors, under 90% belonged to the genetic ancestry cluster associated with self-reported Caucasian donors. The study aimed to test whether signatures of past pathogen exposure could be identified by cataloging public T cell receptors. The study used immunosequencing to profile the T cell repertoires of 670 or so subjects and linked those repertoires to cytomegalovirus serostatus. Along with the roughly 670-subject first cohort, a separate validation cohort of approximately 110 different subjects was used. To predict cytomegalovirus infection status, the study combined high-throughput TCR immunosequencing, statistical association of individual TCRs with disease status, and machine learning. In a later analysis, previously published TCR beta repertoires from several hundred donors were re-analyzed and high-resolution HLA genotyping was added so that TCR occurrence patterns could be studied. Rather than using new phenotypic data, the later analysis identified candidate immune exposures from TCR beta sequences and from how often those sequences occurred across donors. An earlier analysis of some 500 of the donors used high-throughput TCR beta sequencing to judge whether each TCR beta V gene segment behaved as functional or pseudogenic. Donor age, sex, ethnicity and CMV serostatus were collected together with the repertoire data. Genome-wide SNP genotypes for about 55% of the roughly 670 donors were used in a later genetic analysis, which treated that subset as a discovery cohort. All discovery cohort repertoires had been generated on a single sequencing platform. Both class I and class II loci were covered by HLA typing, at four-digit resolution. Typing coverage varied by locus: about 620-630 donors for A, B, C, DRB1 and DQB1; 500 to 550 for DQA1; more than 600 for DPA1; fewer than 480 for DPB1. Roughly 5 DR-DQ haplotypes were handled as single units for association and clustering, since linkage in the cohort was strong. Among around 400 genotyped donors of the cohort, an average of roughly 230,000 unique TCR beta nucleotide sequences was sequenced per donor, of which about 18% were non-productive. Overall results and qualifications from the work: In the study, 164 TCR beta chains were listed as associated with cytomegalovirus. A later analysis found that HLA-associated TCR beta chains were more clonally expanded and had lower generation probabilities than equally common non-associated chains. Over 15 rarely observed V segments, including chromosome 9 orphons, were excluded from the earlier analysis of almost 600 of the donors because counts were too low. When HLA alleles, especially DR and DQ, strongly co-occurred, TCR associations were difficult to assign to individual alleles. Specific HLA alleles were associated with 15,000 to 20,000 TCR beta sequences at a false discovery rate of 0.05 in a later analysis. In a later analysis, TCR association rates were found to vary across HLA loci, with the most associated TCRs seen for DRB1 alleles and the fewest for HLA-C alleles. For the cohort, immune exposure information was limited to CMV serostatus. Across donors, most TCR sequences were observed very rarely, whereas some public TCRs were present in many individuals. A later analysis found that most CMV-associated TCR beta chains appeared HLA-restricted, with HLA associations seemingly driven largely by CMV exposure. Cytomegalovirus status was reported to be diagnosed by the classifier with high specificity and sensitivity in both the original and validation cohorts. Correlated functional status among segregating V segments might reflect linkage disequilibrium, but an unknown experimental factor could not be ruled out. HLA typing was unavailable for some donors at each locus, so association tests used only the typed subset. Three of the identified cytomegalovirus-associated TCR beta chains were confirmed in vitro to be specific for cytomegalovirus antigens. It was suggested by the authors that the approach could potentially be generalized to other disease states and immunological phenotypes. Only TCR beta chains were sequenced in this cohort, and the absence of alpha or paired-chain data limited detectable features. In a later analysis, several top co-occurrence clusters were reported to appear linked to parvovirus B19, influenza, CMV and Epstein-Barr virus. The presence/absence analyses assumed that sequencing depth was roughly uniform across donors, and that assumption may not be true. A cluster of highly shared sequence variants was judged likely to represent a technical artifact of the sequencing pipeline. A further reported finding was that TCR beta sequences accurately predicted the HLA-A and HLA-B alleles for most subjects in the first cohort. A later genetic analysis associated a missense DCLRE1C variant with V-gene and J-gene trimming of TCR beta chains, and an independent cohort replicated the association. Because the 87-base-pair reads could not distinguish some IMGT-functional V segments, including TRBV6-2 and TRBV6-3, those segments were excluded. A later genetic analysis reported fewer N-insertions in productive TCRs among donors in an Asian-associated ancestry cluster than the approximately 670-donor mean. In an earlier analysis of more than 450 of the donors, most TCR beta V segments were observed in productive rearrangements about 87% or about 30% of the time, broadly matching IMGT annotations.

The library was obtained by the immunoSEQ multiplex PCR assay. The multiplex PCR relied on a mix of 60 forward primers for TCR Vbeta segments and 13 reverse primers for TCR Jbeta segments. Amplification of the CDR3 region of rearranged TCR beta genes was performed with a multiplex PCR assay on genomic DNA. The amplified TCR beta libraries were sequenced on the Illumina HiSeq System as 87-base-pair reads. The paper's processing steps were these. A later analysis counted about 80 million unique TCR beta chains across the 640 or so repertoires, and some 11 million of these chains were shared by at least two donors. A nearest-neighbor algorithm error-corrected the raw reads and collapsed the reads into unique sequences, merging closely related sequences to remove PCR and sequencing errors. CDR3 sequences were aligned to IMGT reference sequences to assign V, D and J gene segments. For a sequence to be retained, a match of at least six nucleotides to both a V gene segment and a J gene segment was required. Rearrangements were called productive when the CDR3 lacked stop codons and stayed in frame with V and J; all others were non-productive. Following IMGT convention, CDR3 was defined as the stretch from the second conserved V-encoded cysteine up to the conserved J-encoded phenylalanine. The earlier analysis of 587 of the donors excluded any sequence lacking an unambiguous match to a single V gene segment. An earlier analysis of several hundred of the donors called V segments functional above 56.7% productive rearrangements and segregating when the between-donor standard deviation exceeded 5%. A statistical classification framework was developed to diagnose cytomegalovirus status using the catalog of TCR beta chain sequences. A later analysis assigned V and J genes by comparing TCR nucleotide sequences with IMGT/GENE-DB human TR gene sequences. In a later analysis, CDR3 sequences and most-parsimonious VDJ recombination scenarios were assigned using the TCRdist pipeline. A later analysis defined each TCR beta chain by its CDR3 amino acid sequence plus V-gene family, and excluded reads lacking a unique V-gene family. In a later analysis, approximately 640 highly shared, low-generation-probability nucleotide sequences were removed to address suspected cross-contamination and a sequencing artifact. In a later analysis, a clonal expansion index was calculated for each public chain from normalized within-repertoire ranks of inferred template counts. Generation probabilities in a later analysis came from a VDJ recombination model fitted to out-of-frame rearrangements, and those results were checked against IGoR. Hypergeometric tests were used in a later analysis to score TCR-TCR, TCR-HLA and TCR-CMV co-occurrence, with a repertoire-size bias correction applied to the TCR pairs. In a later analysis, false discovery rates were estimated by permuting HLA or CMV assignments 20 times. In a later analysis, co-occurring TCRs were grouped using DBSCAN, and TCRdist sequence similarity was added for clustering within HLA-allele-positive subsets. Repertoires with fewer than 30,000 or more than 120,000 public chains, plus five repertoires with anomalous nucleotide sharing, were excluded from co-occurrence clustering. As stored in TCRdb, this immuneACCESS dataset retains in-frame rearrangements with V and J assigned. A fraction of the clones does not appear; measured against another copy, unresolved V genes explain less than half of the discrepancy, and the remainder lacks a known reason. V, J and clone size are those of that table, while D and trimming were read from the DNA. The table for this sample lists under 200,000 clones; roughly 80% of them were counted only once. The ten most abundant clones make up nearly 8.5% of the sample.

The CDR3, from cysteine to phenylalanine, totals 16 residues. Only CDR3 DNA is held: 48 bases, read in frame from base 1. Based on the germline V gene, the CDR1 and CDR2 sequences are SGHRS and YFSETQ. V is clipped by 0 bases and J by 3 bases, and the sequence between their germline boundaries is 12 bases long. Concerning this clone: The clone's antigen remains unknown. No base qualities exist here, and no much larger clone lies one base off it.

The cohort consisted of approximately 690 healthy bone marrow donors. At the time of sampling, every cohort member was nominally healthy, though immune exposures that went unrecorded were likely present. The donor was CMV seropositive and belonged to the group of 250 to 300 seropositive cohort members. Every donor gave a peripheral blood sample, and the peripheral blood mononuclear cells from that sample were used for TCR beta sequencing. Genomic DNA extraction from the blood cell samples was performed with the Qiagen DNeasy Blood Extraction Kit. The chain is assembled from TRBV5-1 and TRBJ2-2; possibly the D gene is TRBD2, per 5 matching bases. The sequence was collected from a male donor in good health and CMV-seropositive. The source material was PBMCs. At the DNA level, the sequence is TGCGCCAGCAGCTTGGGACAACTAGGGTACACCGGGGAGCTGTTTTTT. Translated, this is CASSLGQLGYTGELFF.